One sample yielded the 24 T cell receptor beta chains listed below, sequenced in a study of blood T cell repertoires in COVID-19. Method: immunoSEQ multiplex PCR; TCRdb's copy keeps in-frame clones and lacks some. The data contain about 480,000 clones, roughly 90% of them singletons. Source material: peripheral blood. These receptors all come from a young woman with acute or convalescent COVID-19.

The chain uses TRBV6-1 and TRBJ2-2; TRBD2 agrees at 8 bases. V shed 2 bases, J shed 6 bases, and the junction held 8 bases outside the gene matches. The CDR3 length is 16 residues. Germline V gene lookup returns CDR1 MNHNS and CDR2 SASEGT. The CDR3 sequence is CASSEPSGQIAGELFF. CDR3 sequence (DNA): TGTGCCAGCAGTGAACCTAGCGGGCAGATCGCCGGGGAGCTGTTTTTT.

The rearrangement joins TRBV28 to TRBJ1-5; 8 bases align to TRBD1. Germline V gene lookup returns CDR1 MDHEN and CDR2 SYDVKM. After removal of 7 bases from V and 0 bases from J, the junction contained 11 bases not matched to a gene. This CDR3 has 17 amino acids. This CDR3 is CASTTIGTGRSNQPQHF. CDR3 nucleotide sequence: TGTGCCAGCACCACCATAGGGACAGGACGTAGCAATCAGCCCCAGCATTTT. Combining the CDR3 with reference TRBV28 and TRBJ1-5 gives the whole variable domain DVKVTQSSRYLVKRTGEKVFLECVQDMDHENMFWYRQDPGLGLRLIYFSYDVKMKEKGDIPEGYSVSREKKERFSLILESASTNQTSMYLCASTTIGTGRSNQPQHFGDGTRLSIL.

The chain combines TRBV4-1 with TRBJ1-6, with TRBD1 matching over 8 bases. Germline V gives CDR1 MGHRA, CDR2 YSYEKL. After removal of 3 bases from V and 9 bases from J, the junction contained 16 bases not matched to a gene. CDR3 size: 18 residues. CDR3 bases: TGCGCCAGCAGCCACCCAACCGGACAGGGTAATATTGGTTCACCCCTCCACTTT. Translation: CASSHPTGQGNIGSPLHF.

This clone turned up a few times. The CDR3 loop reads CASSLLDGNNSPLHF. The CDR3 region has the DNA TGTGCCAGCAGTTTACTAGACGGGAATAATTCACCCCTCCACTTT. The chain carries TRBV28 and TRBJ1-6; D remains unclear. Trimming pared 2 bases from V and 5 bases from J, leaving 10 bases between. The CDR3 runs 15 residues. Looked up from germline, CDR1 is MDHEN and CDR2 is SYDVKM.

The J gene is TRBJ2-1, the V gene TRBV9; the match to TRBD2 covers 8 bases. The V and J ends lost 6 bases and 9 bases, in that order; junction bases with no gene match: 8. The CDR3 has 13 residues. Germline CDR1 is SGDLS and CDR2 is YYNGEE. The CDR3 DNA sequence: TGTGCCAGCAACATGGGCGGGGGGATTGAGCAGTTCTTC. Its protein is CASNMGGGIEQFF.

The CDR3 sequence: CASSSSKRTGLDEKLFF. DNA of the CDR3: TGTGCCAGCAGCTCTTCCAAACGGACAGGGCTAGATGAAAAACTGTTTTTT. V is TRBV7-8 and J is TRBJ1-4; 8 nucleotides match TRBD1. V shed 4 bases and J 6 bases; nucleotides not matched to a gene: 13. Looked up from germline, CDR1 is SGHVS and CDR2 is FQNEAQ. This CDR3 contains 17 residues.

The count of this clone is one. The rearrangement links TRBV6-2 or TRBV6-3 to TRBJ1-3, with D perhaps TRBD1 (6 bases). The CDR3 loop spans 16 amino acids. CDR1 is MNHEY and CDR2 is SVGEGT in the germline V gene. V lost 2 bases to trimming and J lost 1 base, with 12 bases between them. The chain's CDR3 is CASSYPQTGSGNTIYF. CDR3 in DNA: TGTGCCAGCAGTTACCCCCAAACAGGGTCTGGAAACACCATATATTTT.

The V gene is TRBV3-1 (or the pseudogene TRBV3-2), the J gene TRBJ2-2; 7 bases match TRBD2. J lost 3 bases, V lost 3 bases, and 1 base had no gene match. The germline V gene encodes CDR1 LGHDT and CDR2 YNNKEL (reference sequence). This CDR3 comprises 14 residues. The CDR3 is CASSQGRDTGELFF. CDR3 bases: TGTGCCAGCAGCCAGGGGAGGGACACCGGGGAGCTGTTTTTT.

The gene calls are TRBV11-2 and TRBJ2-2; 15 bases are a match to TRBD2. CDR3 length equals 15 residues. The V gene's germline CDR1 is SGHAT and CDR2 FQNNGV. V dropped 5 bases and J dropped 5; count of bases not matched to a gene: 0. The CDR3: CASSGTSGGTGELFF. CDR3 DNA sequence: TGTGCCAGCAGCGGGACTAGCGGGGGGACCGGGGAGCTGTTTTTT.

This clone was seen a single time. V usage is TRBV10-3 and J usage is TRBJ1-1; D perhaps matches TRBD1 (6 bases). CDR3 length: 13 amino acids. Germline V CDR1 and CDR2: ENHRY, SYGVKD. The V gene lost 3 bases and the J gene lost 6 bases, with 11 bases spanning the gap. In nucleotides, the CDR3 is TGTGCCATCAGTGAACAGGGTTCGGCTGAAGCTTTCTTT. It encodes CAISEQGSAEAFF.

For the CDR3, the DNA is TGTGCGATCGGGGGATTGAACACCGGGGAGCTGTTTTTT. This gives the protein CAIGGLNTGELFF. This chain joins TRBV19 and TRBJ2-2; D is possibly TRBD2 (6 bases). Germline CDR1 reads LNHDA; CDR2 reads SQIVND (reference sequence). The CDR3 sequence is 13 residues long.

This clone was counted only a few times. The CDR3 coding sequence is TGTGCCAGCAGCTTGGGTGTGACGACTATGGATGAGCAGTTCTTC. Translated, it gives CASSLGVTTMDEQFF. The J gene is TRBJ2-1, the V gene TRBV5-6; D might be TRBD2 (5 bases). The germline V and J ends were trimmed by 0 bases and 8 bases, with 15 bases remaining between them. Per the germline V gene, CDR1 is SGHDT and CDR2 is YYEEEE. This CDR3 contains 15 residues.

The J gene is TRBJ2-1, the V gene TRBV9; D may be TRBD1 (5 bases). Looked up from germline, CDR1 is SGDLS and CDR2 is YYNGEE. This CDR3 region has 11 residues. V shed 0 bases and J shed 10 bases, with 5 bases lying between them. In DNA, the CDR3 is TGTGCCAGCAGCGTAGGGGGCGAGCAGTTCTTC. This codes for CASSVGGEQFF.

The chain combines TRBV9 with TRBJ2-5; D might be TRBD2 (7 bases). This CDR3 has 15 residues. Germline lookup yields CDR1 SGDLS and CDR2 YYNGEE. V was cut by 4 bases and J by 3 bases, with 16 bases left in between. The CDR3: CASSPMEGGKETQYF. The CDR3 nucleotides read TGTGCCAGCAGCCCCATGGAGGGGGGGAAAGAGACCCAGTACTTC.

This chain joins TRBV29-1 and TRBJ2-5; a weak D match, TRBD1 (5 bases). Per germline, CDR1 SQVTM and CDR2 ANQGSEA. This CDR3 spans 13 amino acids. Trimming took 8 bases from V and 2 from J, leaving 15 bases between them. CDR3 nucleotide sequence: TGCAGCATACGCCCAGGGAAACAAGAGACCCAGTACTTC. Translation gives CSIRPGKQETQYF.

This chain joins TRBV7-8 and TRBJ2-5; D might be TRBD2 (5 bases). V lost 0 bases and J 4 bases, leaving 15 bases between the germline ends. This CDR3 region has 16 residues. Germline-derived CDR1 and CDR2 are SGHVS and FQNEAQ. As DNA, the CDR3 is TGTGCCAGCAGCTTAGCCCATATGAGTGGAGGAGAGACCCAGTACTTC. It yields the protein CASSLAHMSGGETQYF.

In nucleotides, the CDR3 is TGTGCCAGCCGCCAACTACCCTCCACAGATACGCAGTATTTT. Amino acid sequence: CASRQLPSTDTQYF. The rearrangement links TRBV27 to TRBJ2-3, with D unclear. The CDR3 runs 14 residues. CDR1 and CDR2 (germline): MNHEY, SMNVEV (reference sequence). Trimming removed 8 bases from V and 2 bases from J, with 14 bases in between.

V gene TRBV10-3 combines with J gene TRBJ2-6; TRBD2 matches 14 bases. V gave up 2 bases and J gave up 0 bases; unmatched junction bases: 0. Per the germline V gene, CDR1 is ENHRY and CDR2 is SYGVKD. The CDR3 totals 18 residues. CDR3 nucleotides: TGTGCCATCAGTGAGGGGACTAGCGGGAGCTCTGGGGCCAACGTCCTGACTTTC. Residues: CAISEGTSGSSGANVLTF.

CDR3 region: CASSPGFYSTDTQYF. The CDR3 coding sequence is TGTGCCAGCAGCCCAGGCTTCTACAGCACAGATACGCAGTATTTT. The chain links TRBV3-1 (or the pseudogene TRBV3-2) to TRBJ2-3; D unclear. CDR1 is LGHDT, CDR2 YNNKEL, per germline (reference sequence). Trimming left V 4 bases short and J 0 bases short, with 11 bases between. This CDR3 comprises 15 residues.

The gene calls are TRBV5-1 and TRBJ2-1, with a tentative D call TRBD1 (5 bases). Germline V gives CDR1 SGHRS, CDR2 YFSETQ. V was clipped by 0 bases and J by 5 bases, with 21 bases between them. This CDR3 has 18 amino acids. As DNA, the CDR3 is TGCGCCAGCAGCTTGGTCCCAGGGATAAATCTGAAGGACAATGAGCAGTTCTTC. Translation: CASSLVPGINLKDNEQFF.

Here the CDR3 DNA reads TGTGCCAGCAGCCCGCGCGGGGAGACCCAGTACTTC. Its protein is CASSPRGETQYF. V and J are TRBV6-2 or TRBV6-3 and TRBJ2-5; tentative D call: TRBD2 (5 bases). The CDR3 extends over 12 amino acids. Germline CDR1 is MNHEY and CDR2 is SVGEGT. The V gene lost 6 bases and the J gene lost 5 bases, with 10 bases spanning the gap.

The chain links TRBV19 to TRBJ1-1; TRBD1 is a possible D gene (6 bases). The V end was cut by 5 bases, the J end by 5 bases, with 15 bases between. Germline V gene data show CDR1 as LNHDA and CDR2 as SQIVND (reference sequence). This CDR3 comprises 14 residues. CDR3 DNA: TGTGCCAGTAGTGAACAGGGTAGGGAGACTGAAGCTTTCTTT. Amino acid sequence: CASSEQGRETEAFF.

The V gene is TRBV2, the J gene TRBJ2-7; 10 positions agree with TRBD2. This CDR3 is built from 15 residues. V dropped 3 bases and J dropped 2; count of bases not matched to a gene: 4. Germline lookup yields CDR1 SNHLY and CDR2 FYNNEI. The CDR3 is CASSESLAGPYEQYF. CDR3 sequence (DNA): TGTGCCAGCAGTGAGTCACTAGCGGGGCCCTACGAGCAGTACTTC.

The gene calls are TRBV5-1 and TRBJ1-4, with 9 nucleotides matching TRBD1. In germline, CDR1 is SGHRS, CDR2 YFSETQ. The CDR3 extends over 16 amino acids. V lost 0 bases and J lost 5; bases outside the gene matches: 5. CDR3 loop: CASSLDIGTGNEKLFF. The CDR3 DNA sequence: TGCGCCAGCAGCTTGGATATCGGGACAGGGAATGAAAAACTGTTTTTT.